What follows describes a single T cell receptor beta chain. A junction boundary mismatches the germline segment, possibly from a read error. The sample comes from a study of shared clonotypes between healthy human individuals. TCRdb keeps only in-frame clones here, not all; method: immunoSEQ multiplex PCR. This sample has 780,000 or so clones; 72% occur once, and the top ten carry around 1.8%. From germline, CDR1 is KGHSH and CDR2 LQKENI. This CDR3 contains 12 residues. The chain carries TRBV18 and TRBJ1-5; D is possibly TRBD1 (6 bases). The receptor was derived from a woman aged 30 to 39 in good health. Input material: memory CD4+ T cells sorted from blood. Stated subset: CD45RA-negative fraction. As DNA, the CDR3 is TGTGCCAGCTCAGGGACGATGGGGGCCCGCCAATTT. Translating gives CASSGTMGARQF. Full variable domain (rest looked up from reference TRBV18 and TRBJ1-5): NAGVMQNPRHLVRRRGQEARLRCSPMKGHSHVYWYRQLPEEGLKFMVYLQKENIIDESGMPKERFSAEFPKEGPSILRIQQVVRGDSAAYFCASSGTMGARQFGDGTRLSIL.